Presented here are 9 T cell receptor beta chains from one specimen sequenced in a study of cytotoxic CD8 clonotypes in ibrutinib-treated CLL (dated by TCRdb to the early 2020s). The library was generated by the immunoSEQ multiplex PCR assay. Here the immuneACCESS table is served through TCRdb, limited to in-frame sequences with V and J called. Missing clones are a known gap in these copies; in checked studies unresolved V genes cover under half, and the rest lacks a known reason. This sample is represented by approximately 190,000 clones; just over 70% of them were singletons. 5.9% of the sample is taken by the ten largest. The time point label, as the study defines it: approximately eleven months on ibrutinib. The sample in question was PBMCs, obtained after 12 months of ibrutinib treatment. These receptors all stem from a human donor with chronic lymphocytic leukemia.

The chain couples TRBV30 to TRBJ1-4, with D tentatively TRBD1 (5 bases). The CDR3 is made up of 15 amino acids. Trimming stripped 0 bases from V and 4 bases from J, with 12 bases between. The germline CDR1 and CDR2 sequences are GTSNPN and SVGIG (reference sequence). DNA of the CDR3: TGTGCCTGGAGTGTGACTCGGGGCGGTAATGAAAAACTGTTTTTT. This encodes CAWSVTRGGNEKLFF.

The J gene is TRBJ1-5, the V gene TRBV28; D may be TRBD1 (5 bases). This CDR3 region has 16 residues. The ends were cut back, 6 bases at V and 2 bases at J, with 17 bases in the middle. Per germline, CDR1 MDHEN and CDR2 SYDVKM. CDR3: CASRKGATARNQPQHF. The CDR3 DNA reads TGTGCCAGCAGGAAAGGCGCGACAGCCCGCAATCAGCCCCAGCATTTT.

The gene calls are TRBV7-9 and TRBJ2-1; 8 bases are shared with TRBD2. Germline-derived CDR1 and CDR2 are SEHNR and FQNEAQ (reference sequence). The CDR3 length is 10 residues. The CDR3 coding sequence is TGTGCTCTTTCGGGAGGGGAGCAGTTCTTC. Amino acid sequence: CALSGGEQFF.

This clone was recorded a few times. This specimen includes other DNA sequences encoding the same CDR3. This chain connects TRBV30 to TRBJ2-7; no definite D call. Germline-derived CDR1 and CDR2 are GTSNPN and SVGIG (reference sequence). The CDR3 loop spans 11 amino acids. Trimming stripped 5 bases from V and 3 bases from J, with 8 bases between. CDR3 in amino acids: CAWSVSYEQYF. In nucleotides, the CDR3 is TGTGCCTGGTCTGTGAGCTACGAGCAGTACTTC.

In this sample, this clone turned up a few times. The chain uses TRBV7-2 and TRBJ1-1; 12 bases are shared with TRBD1. V lost 2 bases and J lost 4; bases outside the gene matches: 11. Germline assignment: CDR1 SGHTA and CDR2 FQGNSA. The CDR3 has 18 amino acids. CDR3 coding DNA: TGTGCCAGCAGCTTAACCCGGGACAGGGGGCGCTTGGGCACTGAAGCTTTCTTT. Translated, it gives CASSLTRDRGRLGTEAFF. Looking up the rest from reference TRBV7-2 and TRBJ1-1 gives the full variable domain: GAGVSQSPSNKVTEKGKDVELRCDPISGHTALYWYRQSLGQGLEFLIYFQGNSAPDKSGLPSDRFSAERTGGSVSTLTIQRTQQEDSAVYLCASSLTRDRGRLGTEAFFGQGTRLTVV.

The J gene is TRBJ1-2, the V gene TRBV19; perhaps TRBD1 as D (6 bases). Germline loops: CDR1 LNHDA, CDR2 SQIVND (reference sequence). V lost 7 bases to trimming and J lost 7 bases, with 34 bases between them. The CDR3 covers 19 residues. CDR3 protein: CASTDTKGGKAPLSLGYTF. Written as DNA, the CDR3 is TGTGCCAGTACCGATACCAAGGGGGGAAAGGCCCCCCTCTCCCTTGGCTACACCTTC.

CDR3 loop: CASSSPGVNQPQHF. The CDR3 DNA reads TGTGCCAGCAGCTCCCCTGGTGTCAATCAGCCCCAGCATTTT. V gene TRBV7-9 combines with J gene TRBJ1-5, with D unresolved. Between the trimmed V and J ends, which lost 4 bases and 3 bases, there was a span of 10 bases. CDR1 and CDR2 (germline): SEHNR, FQNEAQ (reference sequence). CDR3 size: 14 residues.

The chain employs TRBV5-1 and TRBJ1-5, with D unresolved. The germline gives CDR1 SGHRS, CDR2 YFSETQ. The CDR3 sequence is 13 residues long. The ends were cut back, 4 bases at V and 7 bases at J, with 12 bases in the middle. The DNA of the CDR3 is TGCGCCAGCAGCGCCGGAAACGGACAGCCCCAGCATTTT. Translating gives CASSAGNGQPQHF.

The V gene is TRBV29-1, the J gene TRBJ2-3, with TRBD1 as a possible D gene (6 bases). Germline-derived CDR1 and CDR2 are SQVTM and ANQGSEA. The V gene lost 6 bases and the J gene lost 0 bases, with 16 bases spanning the gap. This CDR3 region has 15 residues. CDR3 nucleotide sequence: TGCAGCGTGCCCAGGGGCGGATCTAGCACAGATACGCAGTATTTT. This sequence encodes CSVPRGGSSTDTQYF.